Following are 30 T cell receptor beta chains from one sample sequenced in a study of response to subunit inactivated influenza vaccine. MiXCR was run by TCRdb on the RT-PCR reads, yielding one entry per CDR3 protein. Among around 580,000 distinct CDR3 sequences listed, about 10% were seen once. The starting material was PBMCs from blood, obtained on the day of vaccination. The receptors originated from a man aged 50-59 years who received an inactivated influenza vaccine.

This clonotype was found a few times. The chain's CDR3 is CASSAPGLENIQYF. CDR3 nucleotide sequence: TGTGCCAGCAGCGCACCGGGACTGGAAAACATTCAGTACTTC. The chain joins TRBV13 to TRBJ2-4, with D perhaps matching TRBD2 (6 bases). This CDR3 spans 14 amino acids. Looked up from germline, CDR1 is PRHDT and CDR2 is FYEKMQ (reference sequence). V shed 5 bases and J shed 5 bases, with 13 bases lying between them.

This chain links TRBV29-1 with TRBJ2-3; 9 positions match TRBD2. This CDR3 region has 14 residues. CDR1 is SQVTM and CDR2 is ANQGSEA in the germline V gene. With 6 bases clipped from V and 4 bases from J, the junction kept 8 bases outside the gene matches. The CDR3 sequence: CSVAKGLASDTQYF. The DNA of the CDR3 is TGCAGCGTAGCTAAGGGACTAGCTTCAGATACGCAGTATTTT.

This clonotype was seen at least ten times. The CDR3 spells CASSLVEGGDTGELFF. CDR3 DNA: TGTGCCAGCAGTTTAGTGGAGGGGGGAGACACCGGGGAGCTGTTTTTT. The V and J genes are TRBV12-3 or TRBV12-4 and TRBJ2-2; possibly TRBD1 or TRBD2 for D (6 bases each). Trimming stripped 1 base from V and 3 bases from J, with 12 bases between. CDR3 length equals 16 residues.

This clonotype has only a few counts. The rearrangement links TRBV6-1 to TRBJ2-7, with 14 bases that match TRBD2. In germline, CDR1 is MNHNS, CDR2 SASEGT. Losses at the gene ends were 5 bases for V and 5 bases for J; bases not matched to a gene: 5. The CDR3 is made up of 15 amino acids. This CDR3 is CASSPLTSGRDEQYF. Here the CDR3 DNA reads TGTGCCAGCAGTCCCTTGACTAGCGGGAGGGACGAGCAGTACTTC.

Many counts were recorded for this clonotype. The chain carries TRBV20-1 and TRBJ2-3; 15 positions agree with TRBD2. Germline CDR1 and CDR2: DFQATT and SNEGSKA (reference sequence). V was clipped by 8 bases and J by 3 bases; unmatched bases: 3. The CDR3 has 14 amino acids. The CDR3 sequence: CSSGTSGRTDTQYF. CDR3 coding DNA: TGCAGTTCCGGGACTAGCGGGAGGACAGATACGCAGTATTTT.

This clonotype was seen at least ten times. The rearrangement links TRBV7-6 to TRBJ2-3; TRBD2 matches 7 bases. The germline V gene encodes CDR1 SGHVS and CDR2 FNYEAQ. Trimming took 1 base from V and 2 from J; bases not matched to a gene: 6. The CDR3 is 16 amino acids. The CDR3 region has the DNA TGTGCCAGCAGCTTAGTGGGCGGGGGAACCACAGATACGCAGTATTTT. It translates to CASSLVGGGTTDTQYF.

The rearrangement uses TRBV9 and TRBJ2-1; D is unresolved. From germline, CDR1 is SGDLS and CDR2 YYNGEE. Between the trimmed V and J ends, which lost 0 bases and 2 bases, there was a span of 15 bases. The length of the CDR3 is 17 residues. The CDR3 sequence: CASSVEGLPNPYNEQFF. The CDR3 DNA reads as TGTGCCAGCAGCGTAGAAGGTCTTCCCAACCCCTACAATGAGCAGTTCTTC.

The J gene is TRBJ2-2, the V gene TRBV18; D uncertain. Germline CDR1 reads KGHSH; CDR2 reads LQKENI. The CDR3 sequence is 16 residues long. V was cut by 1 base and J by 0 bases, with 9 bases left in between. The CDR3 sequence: CASSPRTYPNTGELFF. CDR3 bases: TGTGCCAGCTCACCACGGACGTATCCGAACACCGGGGAGCTGTTTTTT. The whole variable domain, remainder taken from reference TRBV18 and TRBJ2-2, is NAGVMQNPRHLVRRRGQEARLRCSPMKGHSHVYWYRQLPEEGLKFMVYLQKENIIDESGMPKERFSAEFPKEGPSILRIQQVVRGDSAAYFCASSPRTYPNTGELFFGEGSRLTVL.

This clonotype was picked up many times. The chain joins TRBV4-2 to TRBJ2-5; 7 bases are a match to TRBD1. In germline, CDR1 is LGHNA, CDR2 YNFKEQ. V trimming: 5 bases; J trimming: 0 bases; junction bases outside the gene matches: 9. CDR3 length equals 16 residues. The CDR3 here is CASSIQWTGHQETQYF. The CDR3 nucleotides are TGTGCCAGCAGCATCCAATGGACAGGACACCAAGAGACCCAGTACTTC.

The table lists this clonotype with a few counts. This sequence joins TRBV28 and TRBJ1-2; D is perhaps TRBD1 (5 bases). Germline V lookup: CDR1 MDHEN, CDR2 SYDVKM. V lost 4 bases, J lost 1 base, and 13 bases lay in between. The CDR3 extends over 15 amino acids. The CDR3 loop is CASSSPIRDNYGYTF. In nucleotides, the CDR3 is TGTGCCAGCAGTTCCCCAATCAGGGATAACTATGGCTACACCTTC.

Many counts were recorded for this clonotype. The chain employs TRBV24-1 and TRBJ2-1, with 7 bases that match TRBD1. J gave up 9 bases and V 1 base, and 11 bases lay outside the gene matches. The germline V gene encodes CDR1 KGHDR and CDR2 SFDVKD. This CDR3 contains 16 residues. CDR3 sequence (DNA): TGTGCCACCAGTGATTTAGGGGGCCGGCATGTTGGTGAGCAGTTCTTC. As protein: CATSDLGGRHVGEQFF.

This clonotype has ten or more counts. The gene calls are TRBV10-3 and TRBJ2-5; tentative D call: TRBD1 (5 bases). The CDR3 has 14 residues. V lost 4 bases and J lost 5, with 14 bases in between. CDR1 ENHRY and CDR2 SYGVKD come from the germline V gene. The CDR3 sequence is CAISATVRQETQYF. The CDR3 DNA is TGTGCCATCAGTGCTACAGTGCGACAGGAGACCCAGTACTTC.

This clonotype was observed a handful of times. Written as DNA, the CDR3 is TGTGCCACCAGCAGAGCCGGGACAGGGATAAACGAGCAGTACTTC. This translates into CATSRAGTGINEQYF. The rearrangement links TRBV15 to TRBJ2-7; 9 bases agree with TRBD1. The CDR3 loop spans 15 amino acids. V lost 1 base and J lost 5; bases outside the gene matches: 6. Germline V gene sequence: CDR1 LNHNV, CDR2 YYDKDF (reference sequence).

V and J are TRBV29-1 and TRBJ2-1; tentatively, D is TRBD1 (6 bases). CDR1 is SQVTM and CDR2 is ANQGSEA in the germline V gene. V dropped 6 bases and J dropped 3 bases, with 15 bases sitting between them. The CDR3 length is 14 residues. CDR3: CSVPDRLNYNEQFF. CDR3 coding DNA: TGCAGCGTCCCGGACAGATTAAACTACAATGAGCAGTTCTTC.

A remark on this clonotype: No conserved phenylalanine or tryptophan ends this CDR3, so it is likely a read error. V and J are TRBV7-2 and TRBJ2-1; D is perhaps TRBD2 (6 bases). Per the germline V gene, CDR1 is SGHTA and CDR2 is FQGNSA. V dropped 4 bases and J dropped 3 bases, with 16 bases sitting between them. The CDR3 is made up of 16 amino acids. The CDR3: CASSSWPGLIYNEQFL. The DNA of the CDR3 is TGTGCCAGCAGCTCTTGGCCGGGACTGATCTACAATGAGCAGTTCTTA.

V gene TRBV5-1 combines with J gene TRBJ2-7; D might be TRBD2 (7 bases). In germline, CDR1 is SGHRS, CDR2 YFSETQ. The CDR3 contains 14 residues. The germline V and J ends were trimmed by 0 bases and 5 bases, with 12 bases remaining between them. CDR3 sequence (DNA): TGCGCCAGCAGCTTGGGCGGGGGCTTCGACGAGCAGTACTTC. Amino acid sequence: CASSLGGGFDEQYF.

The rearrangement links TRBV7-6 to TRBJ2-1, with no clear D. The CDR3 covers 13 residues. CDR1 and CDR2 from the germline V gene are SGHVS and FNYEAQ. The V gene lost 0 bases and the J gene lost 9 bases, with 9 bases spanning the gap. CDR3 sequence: CASSLAQESEQFF. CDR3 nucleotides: TGTGCCAGCAGCTTAGCGCAGGAGAGTGAGCAGTTCTTC.

CDR3 nucleotide sequence: TGTGCCAGCAGTCCGAGCGGGAGCCTCCCCTACGAGCAGTACTTC. Residues: CASSPSGSLPYEQYF. V gene TRBV6-2 or TRBV6-3 combines with J gene TRBJ2-7, with TRBD2 matching 8 bases. The CDR3 is made up of 15 amino acids. Germline trimming cut 5 bases from V and 2 bases from J; bases unmatched to any gene: 8. Germline CDR1 MNHEY, CDR2 SVGEGT.

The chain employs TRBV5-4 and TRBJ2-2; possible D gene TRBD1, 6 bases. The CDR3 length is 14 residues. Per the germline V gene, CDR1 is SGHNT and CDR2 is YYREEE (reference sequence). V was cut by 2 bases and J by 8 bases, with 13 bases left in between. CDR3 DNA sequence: TGTGCCAGCAGCTTCGGCGACAGGCTGGGGGAGCTGTTTTTT. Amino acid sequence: CASSFGDRLGELFF.

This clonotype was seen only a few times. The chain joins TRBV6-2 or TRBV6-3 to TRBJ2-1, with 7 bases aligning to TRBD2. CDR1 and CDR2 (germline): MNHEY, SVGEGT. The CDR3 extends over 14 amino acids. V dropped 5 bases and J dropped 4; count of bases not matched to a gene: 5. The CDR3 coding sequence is TGTGCCAGCAGTATGACTAGCACATACAATGAGCAGTTCTTC. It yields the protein CASSMTSTYNEQFF.

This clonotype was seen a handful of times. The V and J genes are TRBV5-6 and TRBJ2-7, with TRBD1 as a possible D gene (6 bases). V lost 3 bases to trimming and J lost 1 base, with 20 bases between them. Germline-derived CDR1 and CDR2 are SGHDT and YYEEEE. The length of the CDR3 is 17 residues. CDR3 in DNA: TGTGCCAGCAGCTCCCAAATCACAGGGTTCCTATCCTACGAGCAGTACTTC. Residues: CASSSQITGFLSYEQYF.

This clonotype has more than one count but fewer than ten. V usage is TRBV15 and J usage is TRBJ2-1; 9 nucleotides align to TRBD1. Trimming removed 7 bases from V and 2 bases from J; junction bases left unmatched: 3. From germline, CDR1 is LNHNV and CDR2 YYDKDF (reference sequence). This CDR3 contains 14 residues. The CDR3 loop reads CATTGTGPYNEQFF. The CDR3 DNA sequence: TGTGCCACCACCGGGACAGGGCCCTACAATGAGCAGTTCTTC.

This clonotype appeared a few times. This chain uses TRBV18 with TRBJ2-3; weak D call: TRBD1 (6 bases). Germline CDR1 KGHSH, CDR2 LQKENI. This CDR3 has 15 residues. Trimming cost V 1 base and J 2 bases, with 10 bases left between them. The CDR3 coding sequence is TGTGCCAGCTCACCACAGGGGGACCCCACAGATACGCAGTATTTT. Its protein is CASSPQGDPTDTQYF.

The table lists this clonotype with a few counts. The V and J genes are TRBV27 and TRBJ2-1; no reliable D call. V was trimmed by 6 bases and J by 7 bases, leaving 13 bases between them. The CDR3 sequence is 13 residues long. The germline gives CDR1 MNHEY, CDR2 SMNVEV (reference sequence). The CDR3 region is CASSQARLNEQFF. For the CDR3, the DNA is TGTGCCAGCAGCCAGGCTAGATTGAATGAGCAGTTCTTC.

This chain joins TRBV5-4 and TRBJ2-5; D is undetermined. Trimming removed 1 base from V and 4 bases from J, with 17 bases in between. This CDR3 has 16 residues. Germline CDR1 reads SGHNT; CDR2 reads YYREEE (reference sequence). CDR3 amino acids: CASSLTSGSRSETQYF. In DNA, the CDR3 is TGTGCCAGCAGCTTGACCTCCGGCTCCAGGTCAGAGACCCAGTACTTC.

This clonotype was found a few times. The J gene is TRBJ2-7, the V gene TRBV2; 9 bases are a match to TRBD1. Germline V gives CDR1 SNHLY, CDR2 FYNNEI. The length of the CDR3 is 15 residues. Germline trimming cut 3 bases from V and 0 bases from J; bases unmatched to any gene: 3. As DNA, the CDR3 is TGTGCCAGCAGTGAGGCGGACAGGGGCTCCTACGAGCAGTACTTC. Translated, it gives CASSEADRGSYEQYF.

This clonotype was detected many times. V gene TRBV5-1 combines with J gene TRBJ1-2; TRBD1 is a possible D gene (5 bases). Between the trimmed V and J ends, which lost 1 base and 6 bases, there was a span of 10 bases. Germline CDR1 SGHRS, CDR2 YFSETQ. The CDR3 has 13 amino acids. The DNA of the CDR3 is TGCGCCAGCAGCTTGTCGTCAGGGAATGGCTACACCTTC. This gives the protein CASSLSSGNGYTF.

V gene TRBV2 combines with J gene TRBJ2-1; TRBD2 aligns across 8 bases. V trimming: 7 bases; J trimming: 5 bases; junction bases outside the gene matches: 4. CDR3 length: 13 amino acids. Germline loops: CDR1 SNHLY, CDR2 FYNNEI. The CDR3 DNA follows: TGTGCCAGCACCCTGCGGGGGGACAATGAGCAGTTCTTC. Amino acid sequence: CASTLRGDNEQFF. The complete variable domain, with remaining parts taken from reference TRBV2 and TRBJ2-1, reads EPEVTQTPSHQVTQMGQEVILRCVPISNHLYFYWYRQILGQKVEFLVSFYNNEISEKSEIFDDQFSVERPDGSNFTLKIRSTKLEDSAMYFCASTLRGDNEQFFGPGTRLTVL.

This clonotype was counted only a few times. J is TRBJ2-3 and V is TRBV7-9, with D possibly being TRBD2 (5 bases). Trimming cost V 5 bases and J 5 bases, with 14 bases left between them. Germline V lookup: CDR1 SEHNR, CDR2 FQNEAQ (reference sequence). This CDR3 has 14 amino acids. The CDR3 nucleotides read TGTGCCAGCAGCAAACACCGGGGAGAAGATACGCAGTATTTT. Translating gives CASSKHRGEDTQYF.

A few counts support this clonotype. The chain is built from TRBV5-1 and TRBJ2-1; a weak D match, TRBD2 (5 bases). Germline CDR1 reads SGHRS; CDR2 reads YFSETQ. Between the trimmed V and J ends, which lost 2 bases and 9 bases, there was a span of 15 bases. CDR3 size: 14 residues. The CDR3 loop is CASSLGGRLGEQFF. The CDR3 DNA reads TGCGCCAGCAGCTTAGGCGGGCGCTTGGGTGAGCAGTTCTTC.